Presented here are 10 T cell receptor beta chains from one specimen sequenced in a study of molecular identifiers for immune sequencing clone quantification. TCRdb passed the PCR reads through MiXCR, listing each CDR3 protein once. Of approximately 590,000 distinct CDR3 sequences listed, around 25% were seen once; the top ten hold about 0.78%. Sequencing was performed on naive CD8+ T cells from blood, with Jurkat cell RNA spiked in. Regarding subset: FACS-sorted CD8+CD4-CCR7+CD45RA+ naive T cells. These receptors were collected from a human donor in good health. Some libraries in this study had Jurkat cell RNA spiked in.

The chain recombines TRBV6-6 with TRBJ2-5; a weak D match, TRBD1 (5 bases). The CDR3 runs 11 residues. Germline V gene data show CDR1 as MNHNY and CDR2 as SVGAGI (reference sequence). V dropped 7 bases and J dropped 5 bases, with 8 bases sitting between them. The CDR3 here is CASIGAETQYF. The CDR3 region has the DNA TGTGCCAGCATAGGGGCGGAGACCCAGTACTTC.

This clonotype was found a few times. The chain joins TRBV2 to TRBJ1-3; no clear D gene. Germline CDR1 is SNHLY and CDR2 is FYNNEI. V was trimmed by 8 bases and J by 3 bases, leaving 14 bases between them. The CDR3 sequence is 14 residues long. As DNA, the CDR3 is TGTGCCAGCTACGGGAATATTCATGGAAACACCATATATTTT. Translated, it gives CASYGNIHGNTIYF.

This clonotype has ten or more counts. This chain uses TRBV6-5 with TRBJ2-1; D possibly matches TRBD1 or TRBD2 (5 bases each). V was shortened by 0 bases and J by 3 bases, with 12 bases between the two germline ends. Per the germline V gene, CDR1 is MNHEY and CDR2 is SVGAGI. The CDR3 extends over 16 amino acids. The CDR3 coding sequence is TGTGCCAGCAGTTACTCGGTCTCAGGGAGCTACAATGAGCAGTTCTTC. This translates into CASSYSVSGSYNEQFF.

V is TRBV19 and J is TRBJ2-7, with D hard to call. There are 15 residues in the CDR3. Germline values: CDR1 LNHDA, CDR2 SQIVND (reference sequence). Trimming took off 1 base at V and 2 bases at J, with 12 bases between the two ends. The DNA of the CDR3 is TGTGCCAGTAGTATAGGTCAAGGTACCCCCTACGAGCAGTACTTC. It encodes CASSIGQGTPYEQYF.

The chain employs TRBV16 and TRBJ1-1; 9 bases match TRBD1. The CDR3 has 19 amino acids. CDR1 KGHSY and CDR2 FQNENV come from the germline V gene. Trimming cost V 1 base and J 0 bases; bases outside gene matches: 12. In DNA form, the CDR3 reads TGTGCCAGCAGCCAATTGAGGGGGACAGGGCCCCCTTTGAACACTGAAGCTTTCTTT. Its translation: CASSQLRGTGPPLNTEAFF.

Ten or more counts support this clonotype. The V gene is TRBV28, the J gene TRBJ2-5, with TRBD2 matching 7 bases. Germline CDR1 MDHEN, CDR2 SYDVKM. This CDR3 comprises 15 residues. V lost 3 bases, J lost 5 bases, and 9 bases stayed unmatched. The CDR3 reads CASSLAGAAWETQYF. As DNA, the CDR3 is TGTGCCAGCAGTTTGGCGGGAGCTGCCTGGGAGACCCAGTACTTC.

This clonotype was seen many times. The rearrangement joins TRBV10-3 to TRBJ1-1, with D maybe TRBD1 (6 bases). Trimming left V 10 bases short and J 4 bases short, with 13 bases between. There are 12 residues in the CDR3. The V gene's germline CDR1 is ENHRY and CDR2 SYGVKD. CDR3 loop: CATTQGSTEAFF. CDR3 coding DNA: TGTGCCACCACTCAGGGGTCCACTGAAGCTTTCTTT.

The sample holds many counts of this clonotype. This chain joins TRBV30 and TRBJ2-3, with D unclear. The CDR3 contains 12 residues. V lost 4 bases to trimming and J lost 3 bases, with 8 bases between them. Germline V CDR1 and CDR2: GTSNPN, SVGIG (reference sequence). This chain's CDR3 is CAWNRETDTQYF. The CDR3 bases are TGTGCCTGGAATAGGGAAACAGATACGCAGTATTTT.

The chain couples TRBV9 to TRBJ2-7; unclear D gene. Germline V lookup: CDR1 SGDLS, CDR2 YYNGEE. V was pared by 2 bases and J by 5 bases, with 20 bases between. There are 16 residues in the CDR3. The CDR3: CASSVSWLVGINEQYF. In DNA form, the CDR3 reads TGTGCCAGCAGCGTTTCTTGGCTAGTTGGTATTAACGAGCAGTACTTC.

The genes are TRBV4-2 and TRBJ2-2; 12 bases fit TRBD2. The CDR3 runs to 21 residues. Germline values: CDR1 LGHNA, CDR2 YNFKEQ. V was pared by 3 bases and J by 6 bases, with 20 bases of the junction left unmatched. CDR3 bases: TGTGCCAGCAGCCACGCTAGCGGGAGGGCCGTAAGAGGTCAGGGGGCCGGGGAGCTGTTTTTT. Encoded protein: CASSHASGRAVRGQGAGELFF.